This TCR beta chain was sequenced during a study of T cell changes during pregnancy in multiple sclerosis. Sequenced by immunoSEQ multiplex PCR; TCRdb stores in-frame clones only, minus some. Found here are roughly 100,000 clones, roughly nine tenths of them singletons; the top ten hold more than 1.5%. This TCR was sampled from a female donor in good health, enrolled as a control in a pregnancy study. Sequenced here: peripheral blood, sampled after pregnancy.

CDR3 in DNA: TGTGCCATCACCCCGAGGACAGGGGGCTATGGCTACACCTTC. Its translation: CAITPRTGGYGYTF. This chain joins TRBV10-3 and TRBJ1-2; 10 positions match TRBD1. The CDR3 is 14 amino acids. Germline V gives CDR1 ENHRY, CDR2 SYGVKD. The ends lost 7 bases at V and 4 bases at J; junction bases unmatched: 6.